This is a list of T cell receptor beta chains from one sample in a study of vaccination effects on CD4 cells after COVID-19. Generated by immunoSEQ multiplex PCR, the TCRdb table keeps only in-frame clones and is missing some. This sample carries some 11,000 clones, about 74% of them seen once, and the ten largest clones take 20% to 25%. The antigens of these receptors remain unknown. The sample here was CD4+ T cells from PBMCs cultured with HCoV-229E spike peptides, taken before COVID-19 vaccination. The receptors derive from a human donor who received a COVID-19 vaccine. Each CDR3 is given with its conserved first and last residue. The D gene is left open where the match is weak. Clone size is given for some rows only: seen once, a few or many times, or a class if the clone is expanded.

d_call,j_call,clone_size,v_call,cdr3_aa,cdr3_nt
TRBD1,TRBJ1-2,.,TRBV10-2,CASTSAGQIYGYTF,TGCGCCAGCACTTCCGCGGGACAGATCTATGGCTACACCTTC
TRBD2,TRBJ2-7,.,TRBV28,CASSAVGLAGGYEQYF,TGTGCCAGCAGTGCTGTGGGACTAGCGGGAGGCTACGAGCAGTACTTC
TRBD1,TRBJ1-2,.,TRBV27,CASSPSPGTGRYGYTF,TGTGCCAGCAGTCCCTCCCCCGGGACAGGGCGGTATGGCTACACCTTC
.,TRBJ2-5,.,TRBV7-2,CASSPFWGETQYF,TGTGCCAGCAGCCCATTTTGGGGGGAGACCCAGTACTTC
.,TRBJ2-3,.,TRBV29-1,CSVDGGTLDTQYF,TGCAGCGTTGACGGGGGTACGCTAGATACGCAGTATTTT
TRBD1,TRBJ1-6,few,TRBV3-1/TRBV3-2,CASRETGTGYSPLHF,TGTGCCAGCAGGGAGACCGGGACAGGTTATTCACCCCTCCACTTT
.,TRBJ2-2,.,TRBV6-2/TRBV6-3,CASSYLDRGGYTGELFF,TGTGCCAGCAGTTACCTCGACAGGGGAGGGTACACCGGGGAGCTGTTTTTT
.,TRBJ1-5,few,TRBV30,CAWSVPGQPQHF,TGTGCCTGGAGTGTGCCGGGACAGCCCCAGCATTTT
TRBD2,TRBJ2-3,.,TRBV28,CASSPNRLAGGPSDTQYF,TGTGCCAGCAGTCCCAATCGACTAGCGGGGGGGCCTTCAGATACGCAGTATTTT
TRBD1,TRBJ1-2,few,TRBV4-2,CASSQVGQGALDYGYTF,TGTGCCAGCAGCCAGGTCGGACAGGGGGCACTTGACTATGGCTACACCTTC
TRBD1,TRBJ1-1,.,TRBV29-1,CSVTGLNTEAFF,TGCAGCGTGACAGGGCTGAACACTGAAGCTTTCTTT
TRBD2,TRBJ2-1,.,TRBV5-1,CASSPLAGEGNEQFF,TGCGCCAGCAGTCCACTAGCGGGAGAAGGAAATGAGCAGTTCTTC
.,TRBJ2-1,.,TRBV7-8,CASRIRGGEQFF,TGTGCCAGCAGGATACGGGGCGGGGAGCAGTTCTTC
.,TRBJ2-1,.,TRBV3-1/TRBV3-2,CASSQDGGLGNEQFF,TGTGCCAGCAGCCAAGATGGGGGCTTGGGCAATGAGCAGTTCTTC
.,TRBJ2-7,medium-sized,TRBV5-4,CASSSGGGFSSYEQYF,TGTGCCAGCAGTTCAGGAGGGGGGTTTTCTAGCTACGAGCAGTACTTC
TRBD1,TRBJ2-2,.,TRBV30,CAWRDRVITGELFF,TGTGCCTGGAGGGACAGGGTGATCACCGGGGAGCTGTTTTTT
.,TRBJ1-1,.,TRBV7-2,CASSLARLGNTEAFF,TGTGCCAGCAGCTTAGCGAGGTTGGGGAACACTGAAGCTTTCTTT
TRBD1,TRBJ2-7,.,TRBV7-8,CASSLARGQGTYEQYF,TGTGCCAGCAGCTTAGCGAGGGGACAGGGTACCTACGAGCAGTACTTC
.,TRBJ1-6,few,TRBV3-1/TRBV3-2,CASSQGAVWGSYNSPLHF,TGTGCCAGCAGCCAAGGGGCCGTATGGGGCTCCTATAATTCACCCCTCCACTTT
TRBD2,TRBJ2-3,once,TRBV5-1,CASSHSGGADTQYF,TGCGCCAGCAGCCATAGCGGGGGGGCAGATACGCAGTATTTT
TRBD1,TRBJ2-6,few,TRBV2,CASSGGTGRSGANVLTF,TGTGCCAGCAGTGGGGGGACAGGCCGCTCTGGGGCCAACGTCCTGACTTTC
.,TRBJ1-4,.,TRBV27,CAPRETNEKLFF,TGTGCCCCCCGGGAGACTAATGAAAAACTGTTTTTT
TRBD1,TRBJ1-1,.,TRBV5-1,CASSEPRGQTEAFF,TGCGCCAGCAGCGAACCCAGGGGGCAGACCGAAGCTTTCTTT
TRBD1,TRBJ1-2,.,TRBV5-6,CASSLGWEGQDPFNYGYTF,TGTGCCAGCAGCTTGGGTTGGGAGGGACAGGACCCATTTAACTATGGCTACACCTTC
.,TRBJ2-2,few,TRBV5-4,CASSSAPSGDRAGELFF,TGTGCCAGCAGCTCGGCTCCCTCGGGGGATCGGGCCGGGGAGCTGTTTTTT
.,TRBJ2-4,.,TRBV6-1,CASSEWGNIQYF,TGTGCCAGCAGTGAATGGGGAAACATTCAGTACTTC
TRBD1,TRBJ1-5,.,TRBV27,CASTGQGGGNQPQHF,TGTGCCAGCACCGGACAGGGAGGGGGCAATCAGCCCCAGCATTTT
TRBD1,TRBJ2-7,.,TRBV6-6,CASSYPRGRKGHEQYF,TGTGCCAGCAGTTACCCCAGGGGGCGCAAAGGACACGAGCAGTACTTC
.,TRBJ2-5,.,TRBV7-8,CASSLGRAYPRAETQYF,TGTGCCAGCAGCTTGGGCAGGGCTTACCCCCGCGCGGAGACCCAGTACTTC
.,TRBJ1-1,.,TRBV27,CASSLWGSNTEAFF,TGTGCCAGCAGTTTATGGGGATCGAACACTGAAGCTTTCTTT
TRBD1,TRBJ1-5,few,TRBV6-5,CASKGDSPEPQHF,TGTGCCAGCAAAGGGGACAGTCCCGAGCCCCAGCATTTT
.,TRBJ2-2,.,TRBV4-1,CASRPEGTGELFF,TGCGCCAGCAGACCGGAGGGAACCGGGGAGCTGTTTTTT
.,TRBJ2-1,.,TRBV6-6,CASRAGTGGNEQFF,TGTGCCAGCAGGGCCGGGACTGGAGGCAATGAGCAGTTCTTC
.,TRBJ1-2,.,TRBV15,CATSRDVSGFNYGYTF,TGTGCCACCAGCAGAGATGTGAGCGGATTTAACTATGGCTACACCTTC
TRBD1,TRBJ1-4,.,TRBV5-4,CASSPGQGIREKLFF,TGTGCCAGCAGCCCGGGACAGGGTATCCGCGAAAAACTGTTTTTT
.,TRBJ1-2,.,TRBV20-1,CSASPDDGYTF,TGCAGTGCTAGCCCCGATGACGGCTACACCTTC
TRBD2,TRBJ2-1,.,TRBV3-1/TRBV3-2,CASSRSGTYNEQFF,TGTGCCAGCAGTCGGAGCGGGACCTACAATGAGCAGTTCTTC
TRBD2,TRBJ2-3,.,TRBV7-9,CASSLRLAGASDTQYF,TGTGCCAGCAGCCTAAGACTAGCGGGAGCTTCAGATACGCAGTATTTT
.,TRBJ2-1,.,TRBV9,CASSVRSGVGNEQFF,TGTGCCAGCAGCGTACGGTCTGGGGTCGGCAATGAGCAGTTCTTC
.,TRBJ2-2,.,TRBV20-1,CSASRSGYRTNTGELFF,TGCAGTGCTAGTAGGTCAGGGTACCGAACGAACACCGGGGAGCTGTTTTTT
TRBD1,TRBJ1-2,once,TRBV2,CASGTGPTYNYGYTF,TGTGCCAGCGGGACAGGGCCGACCTATAACTATGGCTACACCTTC
TRBD1,TRBJ2-2,.,TRBV5-6,CASSLGQGVSGELFF,TGTGCCAGCAGCTTAGGACAGGGAGTGTCCGGGGAGCTGTTTTTT
.,TRBJ2-7,.,TRBV2,CASSGDRLLYEQYF,TGTGCCAGCAGTGGGGACCGGCTACTCTACGAGCAGTACTTC
.,TRBJ1-6,.,TRBV19,CASSGTFGGLNSPLHF,TGTGCCAGTAGTGGCACATTCGGAGGGTTAAATTCACCCCTCCACTTT
TRBD1,TRBJ1-4,once,TRBV13,CASSSTPGQGGEKLFF,TGTGCCAGCAGCTCTACTCCGGGACAGGGGGGAGAAAAACTGTTTTTT
.,TRBJ1-1,.,TRBV12-3/TRBV12-4,CASSWRGNTEAFF,TGTGCCAGCAGTTGGCGTGGGAACACTGAAGCTTTCTTT
TRBD2,TRBJ2-2,few,TRBV7-9,CASSVSGTNTGELFF,TGTGCCAGCAGCGTTAGCGGGACGAACACCGGGGAGCTGTTTTTT
.,TRBJ2-1,.,TRBV2,CASSGADRHEQFF,TGTGCCAGCAGTGGGGCGGACCGACATGAGCAGTTCTTC
.,TRBJ1-1,.,TRBV11-2,CASSFGPANRRTEAFF,TGTGCCAGCAGCTTCGGTCCCGCAAACCGACGCACTGAAGCTTTCTTT
.,TRBJ2-1,once,TRBV11-2,CASSLGATGMGGEQFF,TGTGCCAGCAGCTTAGGGGCAACCGGGATGGGCGGAGAGCAGTTCTTC
TRBD1,TRBJ2-5,.,TRBV6-6,CASNHRQGGETQYF,TGTGCCAGCAATCACCGACAGGGTGGAGAGACCCAGTACTTC